Below are 17 T cell receptor beta chains sequenced from a single sample in a study of T cell repertoires in cytomegalovirus infection. TCRdb re-analysed the reads in MiXCR, keeping a single row per CDR3 protein. The sample records roughly 800,000 distinct CDR3 sequences, under 35% being singletons. These receptors' targets are unknown. The starting material was cultured CD8+ T cells from PBMCs, obtained from culture after CMV antigen stimulation. These receptor sequences come from a human donor in good health (CMV status not recorded). Some clones in this sample may be carry-over from other donors' samples.

This chain connects TRBV15 to TRBJ2-3, with 12 bases aligning to TRBD1. Germline V gene data show CDR1 as LNHNV and CDR2 as YYDKDF (reference sequence). V lost 3 bases and J lost 5; bases outside the gene matches: 3. The CDR3 has 15 residues. The DNA of the CDR3 is TGTGCCACCAGCAGGGGACAGGGGGCTGAAGATACGCAGTATTTT. As protein: CATSRGQGAEDTQYF.

The CDR3 DNA follows: TGTGCCAGCAGCTCCCTCTCAGTGAACACTGAAGCTTTCTTT. Its translation: CASSSLSVNTEAFF. The V call is TRBV28, the J call TRBJ1-1, with no clear D. Germline V CDR1 and CDR2: MDHEN, SYDVKM. V was shortened by 6 bases and J by 0 bases, with 11 bases between the two germline ends. This CDR3 is built from 14 residues.

J is TRBJ2-1 and V is TRBV6-5; the match to TRBD2 covers 9 bases. There are 14 residues in the CDR3. With 11 bases clipped from V and 3 bases from J, the junction kept 8 bases outside the gene matches. Germline CDR1 reads MNHEY; CDR2 reads SVGAGI. The CDR3 is CAVGGGGGYNEQFF. The CDR3, as DNA: TGTGCCGTTGGGGGCGGGGGGGGCTACAATGAGCAGTTCTTC.

This clonotype was found a few times. The V gene is TRBV4-2, the J gene TRBJ1-5; possible D gene TRBD1, 5 bases. The CDR3 is 16 residues long. The V gene lost 3 bases and the J gene lost 0 bases, with 12 bases spanning the gap. Germline CDR1 LGHNA, CDR2 YNFKEQ. CDR3 nucleotide sequence: TGTGCCAGCAGCCACGGGACTTTTGGTAGCAATCAGCCCCAGCATTTT. It specifies CASSHGTFGSNQPQHF.

The chain carries TRBV27 and TRBJ2-7, with a tentative D call TRBD2 (5 bases). Trimming shortened V by 2 bases and J by 2 bases, and 10 bases separated the two germline ends. The CDR3 consists of 14 residues. Germline V gene lookup returns CDR1 MNHEY and CDR2 SMNVEV (reference sequence). The CDR3 here is CASSLRGATYEQYF. The CDR3 coding sequence is TGTGCCAGCAGTTTACGGGGAGCCACCTACGAGCAGTACTTC.

This clonotype was observed a few times. The J gene is TRBJ2-3, the V gene TRBV7-6, with D maybe TRBD2 (6 bases). The CDR3 is made up of 15 amino acids. Germline lookup yields CDR1 SGHVS and CDR2 FNYEAQ. V gave up 2 bases and J gave up 1 base, with 10 bases separating them. This CDR3 is CASSLTSRGTDTQYF. The CDR3 DNA sequence: TGTGCCAGCAGCTTAACTAGCCGAGGCACAGATACGCAGTATTTT.

Here the CDR3 DNA reads TGCAGTGCTTCCGGTTACAGGGTGGATCAGCCCCAGCATTTT. Amino acid sequence: CSASGYRVDQPQHF. This sequence joins TRBV20-1 and TRBJ1-5; the D gene is possibly TRBD1 (6 bases). Germline CDR1 and CDR2: DFQATT and SNEGSKA (reference sequence). Trimming removed 5 bases from V and 5 bases from J, with 16 bases in between. This CDR3 contains 14 residues.

The chain carries TRBV27 and TRBJ1-1; 12 nucleotides agree with TRBD1. The V and J ends lost 5 bases and 11 bases, in that order; junction bases with no gene match: 15. The CDR3 is 16 residues long. CDR1 is MNHEY, CDR2 SMNVEV, per germline (reference sequence). CDR3 loop: CASSGGYRDRGHGAFF. Here the CDR3 DNA reads TGTGCCAGCAGTGGGGGGTACCGGGACAGGGGGCACGGGGCTTTCTTT.

This clonotype was counted between two and nine times. The V call is TRBV13, the J call TRBJ2-7, with a possible D match to TRBD2 (5 bases). Germline loops: CDR1 PRHDT, CDR2 FYEKMQ (reference sequence). This CDR3 comprises 13 residues. Trimming removed 0 bases at V and 5 bases at J, with 8 bases between. The CDR3 sequence: CASSLGYSDEQYV. The CDR3 nucleotides are TGTGCCAGCAGCTTAGGGTATAGCGACGAGCAGTACGTC.

This clonotype appeared a few times. This chain links TRBV27 with TRBJ2-7, with 8 bases fitting TRBD1. Germline values: CDR1 MNHEY, CDR2 SMNVEV (reference sequence). The CDR3 has 14 amino acids. V trimming: 5 bases; J trimming: 4 bases; junction bases outside the gene matches: 7. In DNA, the CDR3 is TGTGCCAGCAGTCTCCGGGACAGGTTATACGAGCAGTACGTC. Protein product: CASSLRDRLYEQYV.

The chain carries TRBV5-6 and TRBJ1-1; D is ambiguous. Trimming removed 2 bases at V and 1 base at J, with 9 bases between. From germline, CDR1 is SGHDT and CDR2 YYEEEE. CDR3 length: 14 amino acids. This chain's CDR3 is CASSFFGENTEAFF. The CDR3 nucleotides read TGTGCCAGCAGCTTCTTCGGGGAGAACACTGAAGCTTTCTTT.

The CDR3 DNA sequence: TGTGCCAGTAGGCTGTGGCAGACAGCGAACACTGAAGCTTTCTTT. Amino acids: CASRLWQTANTEAFF. The rearrangement links TRBV19 to TRBJ1-1, with D possibly TRBD1 on 5 matching bases. This CDR3 has 15 residues. Looked up from germline, CDR1 is LNHDA and CDR2 is SQIVND (reference sequence). The ends were cut back, 6 bases at V and 1 base at J, with 15 bases in the middle.

DNA for the CDR3: TGTGCCAGCAGCTTAGGGGGATCCGTTAAGGAGACTGAAGCTTTCTTT. Residues: CASSLGGSVKETEAFF. This chain uses TRBV7-3 with TRBJ1-1, with a weak D call TRBD1 (5 bases). Germline V CDR1 and CDR2: SGHTA, FQGTGA. The V and J ends lost 2 bases and 5 bases respectively, with 18 bases between them. The CDR3 totals 16 residues.

The rearrangement uses TRBV5-1 and TRBJ1-2; D unresolved. Germline V gives CDR1 SGHRS, CDR2 YFSETQ. CDR3 length equals 14 residues. Between the trimmed V and J ends, which lost 4 bases and 0 bases, there was a span of 10 bases. The CDR3 sequence is CASSAKGTNYGYTF. The DNA of the CDR3 is TGCGCCAGCAGCGCGAAGGGAACTAACTATGGCTACACCTTC. Supplemented by reference TRBV5-1 and TRBJ1-2, the full variable domain reads KAGVTQTPRYLIKTRGQQVTLSCSPISGHRSVSWYQQTPGQGLQFLFEYFSETQRNKGNFPGRFSGRQFSNSRSEMNVSTLELGDSALYLCASSAKGTNYGYTFGSGTRLTVV.

This clonotype was detected a few times. The DNA for the CDR3 is TGTGCCAGCAGCTTTCGACAGAGGGGGAGCAATCAGCCCCAGCATTTT. Translation gives CASSFRQRGSNQPQHF. The chain recombines TRBV7-8 with TRBJ1-5; D is perhaps TRBD1 (6 bases). Germline-derived CDR1 and CDR2 are SGHVS and FQNEAQ. V was shortened by 3 bases and J by 1 base, with 13 bases between the two germline ends. CDR3 length: 16 amino acids.

The chain joins TRBV10-3 to TRBJ2-1, with TRBD2 identical over 14 bases. The CDR3 has 20 amino acids. Germline V gene sequence: CDR1 ENHRY, CDR2 SYGVKD. V shed 2 bases and J 5 bases; nucleotides not matched to a gene: 14. CDR3 nucleotide sequence: TGTGCCATCAGTGAGCTAGCCGGACTAGCGGGGGGCTCGACGGACAATGAGCAGTTCTTC. Translating it yields CAISELAGLAGGSTDNEQFF.

In this sample, this clonotype turned up a few times. The chain employs TRBV4-1 and TRBJ2-1; D is possibly TRBD2 (6 bases). Trimming shortened V by 1 base and J by 10 bases, and 8 bases separated the two germline ends. Germline-derived CDR1 and CDR2 are MGHRA and YSYEKL. This CDR3 is built from 12 residues. CDR3 sequence reads: CASSQGLDEQFF. The CDR3 DNA follows: TGCGCCAGCAGCCAAGGACTAGACGAGCAGTTCTTC.